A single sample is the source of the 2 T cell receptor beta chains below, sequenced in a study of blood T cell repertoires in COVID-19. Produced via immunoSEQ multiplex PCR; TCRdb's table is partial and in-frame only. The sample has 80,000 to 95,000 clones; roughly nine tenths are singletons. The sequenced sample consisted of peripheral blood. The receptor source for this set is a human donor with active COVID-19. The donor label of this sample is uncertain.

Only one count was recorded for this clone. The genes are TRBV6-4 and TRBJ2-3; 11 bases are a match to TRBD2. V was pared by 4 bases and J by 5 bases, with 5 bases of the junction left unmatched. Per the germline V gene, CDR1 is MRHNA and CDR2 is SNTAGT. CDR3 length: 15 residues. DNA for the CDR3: TGTGCCAGCAGTGTAATAGCGGGGGGGCAAGATACGCAGTATTTT. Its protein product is CASSVIAGGQDTQYF.

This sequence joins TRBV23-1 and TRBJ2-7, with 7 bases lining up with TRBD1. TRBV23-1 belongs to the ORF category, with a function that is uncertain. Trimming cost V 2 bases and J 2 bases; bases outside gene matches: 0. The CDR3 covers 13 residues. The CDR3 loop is CASSQQGAYEQYF. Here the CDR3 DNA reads TGCGCCAGCAGTCAACAGGGGGCCTACGAGCAGTACTTC.